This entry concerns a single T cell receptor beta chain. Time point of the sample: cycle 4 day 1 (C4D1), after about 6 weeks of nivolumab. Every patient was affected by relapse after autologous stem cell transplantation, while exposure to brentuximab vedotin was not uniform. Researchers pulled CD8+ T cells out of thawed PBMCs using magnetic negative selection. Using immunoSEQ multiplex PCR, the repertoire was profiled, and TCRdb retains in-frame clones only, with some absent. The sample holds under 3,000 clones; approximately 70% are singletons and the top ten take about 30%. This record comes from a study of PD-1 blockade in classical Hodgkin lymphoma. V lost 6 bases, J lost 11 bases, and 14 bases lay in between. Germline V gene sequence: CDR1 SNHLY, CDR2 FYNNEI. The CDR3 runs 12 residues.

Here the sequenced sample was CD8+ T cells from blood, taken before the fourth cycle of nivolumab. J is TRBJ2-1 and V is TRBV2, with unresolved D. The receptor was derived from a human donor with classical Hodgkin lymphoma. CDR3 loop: CASSQPYQKQFF. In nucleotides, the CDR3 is TGTGCCAGCAGCCAGCCCTACCAAAAGCAGTTCTTC.